This note documents a single T cell receptor (beta chain) sequence. Following RNA extraction, reverse transcription yielded cDNA that acted as the sequencing template. Clones were read by immunoSEQ multiplex PCR, and TCRdb kept only the in-frame ones, dropping some. The sample holds about 150,000 clones, about 53% seen once. The CDR3 covers 15 residues. Germline values: CDR1 GTSNPN, CDR2 SVGIG (reference sequence). V lost 0 bases, J lost 6 bases, and 15 bases lay in between. This entry comes from a study of CD8+ T cells in alopecia areata. The rearrangement joins TRBV30 to TRBJ2-1; D gene unclear. The specimen was CD8+ T cells sorted from blood, collected at week 0. This sequence originates from a human donor with alopecia areata. CDR3 DNA sequence: TGTGCCTGGAGTGTACGCCCAGGAAGGTCCAATGAGCAGTTCTTC. Protein: CAWSVRPGRSNEQFF.